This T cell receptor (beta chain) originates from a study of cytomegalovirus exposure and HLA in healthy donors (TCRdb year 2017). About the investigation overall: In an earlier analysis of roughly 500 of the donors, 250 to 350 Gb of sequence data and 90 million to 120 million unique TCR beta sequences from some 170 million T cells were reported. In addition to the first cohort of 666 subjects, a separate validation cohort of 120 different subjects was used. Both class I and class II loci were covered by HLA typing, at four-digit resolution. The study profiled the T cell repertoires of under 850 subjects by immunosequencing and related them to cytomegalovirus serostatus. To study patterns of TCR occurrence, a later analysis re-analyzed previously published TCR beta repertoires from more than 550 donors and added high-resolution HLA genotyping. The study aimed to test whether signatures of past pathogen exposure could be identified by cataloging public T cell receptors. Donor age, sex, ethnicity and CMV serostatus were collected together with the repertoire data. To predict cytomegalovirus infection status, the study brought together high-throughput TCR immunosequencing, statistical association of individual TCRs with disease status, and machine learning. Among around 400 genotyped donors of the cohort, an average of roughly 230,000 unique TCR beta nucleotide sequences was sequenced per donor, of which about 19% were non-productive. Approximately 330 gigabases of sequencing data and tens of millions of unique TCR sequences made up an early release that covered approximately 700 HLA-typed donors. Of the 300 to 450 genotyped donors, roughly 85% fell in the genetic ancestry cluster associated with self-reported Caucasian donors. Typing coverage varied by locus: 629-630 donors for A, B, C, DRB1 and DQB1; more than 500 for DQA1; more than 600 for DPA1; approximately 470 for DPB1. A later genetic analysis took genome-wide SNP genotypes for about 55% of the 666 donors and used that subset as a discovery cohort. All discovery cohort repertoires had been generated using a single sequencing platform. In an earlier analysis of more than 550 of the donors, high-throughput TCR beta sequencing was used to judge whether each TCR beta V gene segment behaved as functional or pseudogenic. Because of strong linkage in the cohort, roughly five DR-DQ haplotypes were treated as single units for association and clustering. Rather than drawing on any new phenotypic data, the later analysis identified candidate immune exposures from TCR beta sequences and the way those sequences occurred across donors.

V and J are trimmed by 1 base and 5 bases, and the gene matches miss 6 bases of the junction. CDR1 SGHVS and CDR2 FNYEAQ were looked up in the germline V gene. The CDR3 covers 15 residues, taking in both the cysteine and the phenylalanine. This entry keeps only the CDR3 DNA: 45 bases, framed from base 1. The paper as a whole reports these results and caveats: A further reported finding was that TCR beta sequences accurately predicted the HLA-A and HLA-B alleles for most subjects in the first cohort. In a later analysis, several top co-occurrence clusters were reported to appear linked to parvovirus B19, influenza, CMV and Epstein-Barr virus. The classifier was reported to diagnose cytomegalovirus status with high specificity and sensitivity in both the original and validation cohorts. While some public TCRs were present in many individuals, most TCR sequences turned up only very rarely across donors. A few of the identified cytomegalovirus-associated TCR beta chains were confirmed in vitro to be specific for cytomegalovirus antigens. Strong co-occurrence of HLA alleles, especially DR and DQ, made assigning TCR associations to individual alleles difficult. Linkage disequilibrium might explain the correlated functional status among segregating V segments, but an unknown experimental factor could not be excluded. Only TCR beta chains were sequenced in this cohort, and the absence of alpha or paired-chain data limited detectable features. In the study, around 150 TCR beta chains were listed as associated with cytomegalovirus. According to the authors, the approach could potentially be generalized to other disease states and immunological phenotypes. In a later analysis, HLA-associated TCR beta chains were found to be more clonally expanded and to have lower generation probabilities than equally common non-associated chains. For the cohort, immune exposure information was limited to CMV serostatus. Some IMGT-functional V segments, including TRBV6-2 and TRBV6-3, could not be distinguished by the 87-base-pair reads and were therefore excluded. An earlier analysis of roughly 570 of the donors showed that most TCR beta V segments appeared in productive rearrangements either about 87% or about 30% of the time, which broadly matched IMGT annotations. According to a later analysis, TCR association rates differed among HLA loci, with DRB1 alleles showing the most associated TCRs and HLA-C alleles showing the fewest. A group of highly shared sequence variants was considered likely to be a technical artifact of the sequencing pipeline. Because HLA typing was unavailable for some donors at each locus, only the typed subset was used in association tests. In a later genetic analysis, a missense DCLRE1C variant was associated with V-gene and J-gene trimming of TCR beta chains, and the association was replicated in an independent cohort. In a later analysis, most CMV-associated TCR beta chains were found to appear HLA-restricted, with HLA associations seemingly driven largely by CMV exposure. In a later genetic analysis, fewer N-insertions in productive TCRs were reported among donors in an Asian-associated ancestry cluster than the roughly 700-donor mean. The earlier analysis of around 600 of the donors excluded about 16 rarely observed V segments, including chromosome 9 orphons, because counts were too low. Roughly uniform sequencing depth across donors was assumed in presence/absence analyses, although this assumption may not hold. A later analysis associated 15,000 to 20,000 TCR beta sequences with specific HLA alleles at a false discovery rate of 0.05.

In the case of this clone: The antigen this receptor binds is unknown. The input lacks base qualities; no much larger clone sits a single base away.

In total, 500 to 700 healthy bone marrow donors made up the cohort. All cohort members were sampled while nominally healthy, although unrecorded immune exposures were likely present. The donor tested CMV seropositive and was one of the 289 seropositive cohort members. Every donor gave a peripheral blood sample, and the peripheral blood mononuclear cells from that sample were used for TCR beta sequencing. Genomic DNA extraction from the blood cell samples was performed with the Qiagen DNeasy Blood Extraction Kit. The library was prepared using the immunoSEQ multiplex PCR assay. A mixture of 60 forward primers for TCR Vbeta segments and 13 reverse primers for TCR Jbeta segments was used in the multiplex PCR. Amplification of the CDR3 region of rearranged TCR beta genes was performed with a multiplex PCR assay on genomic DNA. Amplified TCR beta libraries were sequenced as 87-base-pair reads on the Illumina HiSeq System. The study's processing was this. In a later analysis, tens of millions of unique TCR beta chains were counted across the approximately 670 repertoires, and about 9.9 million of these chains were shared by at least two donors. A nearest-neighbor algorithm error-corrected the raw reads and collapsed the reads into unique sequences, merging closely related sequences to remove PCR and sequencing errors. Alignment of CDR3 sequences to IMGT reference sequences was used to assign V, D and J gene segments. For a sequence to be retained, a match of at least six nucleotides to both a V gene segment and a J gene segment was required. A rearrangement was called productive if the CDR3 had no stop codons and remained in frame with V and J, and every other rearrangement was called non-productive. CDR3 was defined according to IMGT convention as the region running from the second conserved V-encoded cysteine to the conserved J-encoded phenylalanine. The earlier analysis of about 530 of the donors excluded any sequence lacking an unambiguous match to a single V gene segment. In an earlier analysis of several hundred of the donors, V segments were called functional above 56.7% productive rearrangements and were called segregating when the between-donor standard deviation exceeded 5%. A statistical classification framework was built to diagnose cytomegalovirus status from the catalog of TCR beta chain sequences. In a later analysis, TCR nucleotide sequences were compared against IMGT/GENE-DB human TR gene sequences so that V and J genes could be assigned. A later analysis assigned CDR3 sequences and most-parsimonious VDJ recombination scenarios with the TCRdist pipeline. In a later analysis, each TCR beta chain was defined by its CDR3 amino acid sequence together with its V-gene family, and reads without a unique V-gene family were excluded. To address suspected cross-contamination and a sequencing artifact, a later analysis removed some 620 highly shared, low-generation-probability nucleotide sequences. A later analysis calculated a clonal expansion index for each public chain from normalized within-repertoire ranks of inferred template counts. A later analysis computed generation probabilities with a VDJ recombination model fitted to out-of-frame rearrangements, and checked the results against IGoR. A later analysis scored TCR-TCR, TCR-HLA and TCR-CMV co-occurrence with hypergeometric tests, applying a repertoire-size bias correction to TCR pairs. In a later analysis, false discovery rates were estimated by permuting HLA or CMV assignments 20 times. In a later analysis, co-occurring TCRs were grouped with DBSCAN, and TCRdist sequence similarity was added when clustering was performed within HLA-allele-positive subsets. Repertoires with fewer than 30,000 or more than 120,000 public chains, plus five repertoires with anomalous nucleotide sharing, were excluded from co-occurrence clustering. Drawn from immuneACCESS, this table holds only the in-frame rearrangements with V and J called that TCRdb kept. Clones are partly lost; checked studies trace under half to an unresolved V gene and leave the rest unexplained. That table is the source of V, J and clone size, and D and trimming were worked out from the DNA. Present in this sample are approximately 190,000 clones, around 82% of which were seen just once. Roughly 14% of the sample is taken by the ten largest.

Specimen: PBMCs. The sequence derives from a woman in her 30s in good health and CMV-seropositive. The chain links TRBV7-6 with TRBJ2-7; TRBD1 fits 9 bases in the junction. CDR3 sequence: CASSLGGDRVHEQYF. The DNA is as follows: TGTGCCAGCAGCTTAGGGGGGGACAGGGTCCACGAGCAGTACTTC.